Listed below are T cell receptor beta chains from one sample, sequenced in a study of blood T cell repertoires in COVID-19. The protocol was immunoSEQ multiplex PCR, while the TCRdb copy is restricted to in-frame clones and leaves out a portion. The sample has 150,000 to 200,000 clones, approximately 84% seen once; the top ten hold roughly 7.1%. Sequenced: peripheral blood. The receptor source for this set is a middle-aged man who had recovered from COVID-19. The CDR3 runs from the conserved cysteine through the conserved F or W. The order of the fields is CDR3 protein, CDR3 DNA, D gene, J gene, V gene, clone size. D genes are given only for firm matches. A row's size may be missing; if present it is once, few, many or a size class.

CDR3: CASSRQGTTTEAFF; DNA: TGTGCCAGCAGCCGGCAAGGGACAACCACTGAAGCTTTCTTT; D: -; J: TRBJ1-1; V: TRBV14; size: -
CDR3: CAISEREIYNSPLHF; DNA: TGTGCCATCAGTGAGCGAGAGATCTATAATTCACCCCTCCACTTT; D: -; J: TRBJ1-6; V: TRBV10-3; size: -
CDR3: CAWSPQGAYNEQFF; DNA: TGTGCCTGGAGTCCGCAGGGTGCCTACAATGAGCAGTTCTTC; D: -; J: TRBJ2-1; V: TRBV30; size: -
CDR3: CASSYSREGYTF; DNA: TGTGCCAGCAGTTACTCCAGGGAAGGCTACACCTTC; D: -; J: TRBJ1-2; V: TRBV6-2/TRBV6-3; size: -
CDR3: CASSLEANNEKLFF; DNA: TGTGCCAGCTCCCTTGAGGCGAATAATGAAAAACTGTTTTTT; D: -; J: TRBJ1-4; V: TRBV18; size: -
CDR3: CASSPGQFNTGELFF; DNA: TGTGCCAGCAGCCCGGGACAGTTCAACACCGGGGAGCTGTTTTTT; D: TRBD1; J: TRBJ2-2; V: TRBV28; size: -
CDR3: CASSRIGGTQYF; DNA: TGTGCCAGCAGCAGGATCGGGGGGACCCAGTACTTC; D: -; J: TRBJ2-5; V: TRBV11-2; size: once
CDR3: CSVVPGTGADGYTF; DNA: TGCAGCGTTGTTCCGGGGACAGGCGCCGATGGCTACACCTTC; D: TRBD1; J: TRBJ1-2; V: TRBV29-1; size: -
CDR3: CASSLRLNEKLFF; DNA: TGTGCCAGCAGTCTCAGGTTAAATGAAAAACTGTTTTTT; D: -; J: TRBJ1-4; V: TRBV6-5; size: -
CDR3: CASSLDLGQGDGTEAFF; DNA: TGTGCCAGCAGCTTAGATCTTGGACAGGGGGATGGGACTGAAGCTTTCTTT; D: TRBD1; J: TRBJ1-1; V: TRBV11-2; size: -
CDR3: CASAGAGVGDTQYF; DNA: TGTGCCAGCGCGGGGGCGGGCGTGGGAGATACGCAGTATTTT; D: -; J: TRBJ2-3; V: TRBV27; size: -
CDR3: CASYTGGELFF; DNA: TGTGCCAGCTACACGGGCGGGGAGCTGTTTTTT; D: -; J: TRBJ2-2; V: TRBV12-3/TRBV12-4; size: -
CDR3: CASSRTSFGELFF; DNA: TGTGCCAGCAGCCGGACTAGTTTCGGGGAGCTGTTTTTT; D: TRBD2; J: TRBJ2-2; V: TRBV6-2/TRBV6-3; size: -
CDR3: CASSLYSNHYNEQFF; DNA: TGTGCCAGCAGCTTGTATTCTAACCACTACAATGAGCAGTTCTTC; D: -; J: TRBJ2-1; V: TRBV5-4; size: -
CDR3: CASRLREGGTQYF; DNA: TGTGCCAGCAGGCTCAGGGAAGGGGGGACCCAGTACTTC; D: -; J: TRBJ2-5; V: TRBV7-2; size: -
CDR3: CASNPGQGNYGYTF; DNA: TGTGCCAGCAACCCCGGACAGGGAAACTATGGCTACACCTTC; D: TRBD1; J: TRBJ1-2; V: TRBV9; size: -
CDR3: CATWEGLIKAGYTF; DNA: TGTGCCACCTGGGAGGGGTTGATTAAAGCGGGCTACACCTTC; D: -; J: TRBJ1-2; V: TRBV10-3; size: -
CDR3: CASSLGRTGKQFF; DNA: TGTGCCAGCAGCTTAGGGCGGACAGGGAAGCAGTTCTTC; D: TRBD1; J: TRBJ2-1; V: TRBV11-3; size: -
CDR3: CASMTGGRNQPQHF; DNA: TGTGCCAGCATGACAGGGGGGAGGAATCAGCCCCAGCATTTT; D: TRBD1; J: TRBJ1-5; V: TRBV6-5; size: -
CDR3: CASTFRQGQHQETQYF; DNA: TGTGCCTCGACTTTCCGACAGGGACAGCACCAAGAGACCCAGTACTTC; D: TRBD1; J: TRBJ2-5; V: TRBV30; size: -
CDR3: CAWSSGRQETQYF; DNA: TGTGCCTGGAGTAGTGGCAGACAAGAGACCCAGTACTTC; D: -; J: TRBJ2-5; V: TRBV30; size: -
CDR3: CAIRRRAIGELFF; DNA: TGTGCTATTCGACGCAGGGCGATCGGGGAGCTGTTTTTT; D: -; J: TRBJ2-2; V: TRBV2; size: -
CDR3: CAWSLGQGTEAFF; DNA: TGTGCCTGGAGCTTGGGACAGGGGACTGAAGCTTTCTTT; D: TRBD1; J: TRBJ1-1; V: TRBV30; size: once
CDR3: CASSQDWDRVEQYF; DNA: TGCGCCAGCAGCCAAGATTGGGACAGGGTCGAGCAGTACTTC; D: TRBD1; J: TRBJ2-7; V: TRBV4-1; size: once
CDR3: CASSQDPTGGETQYF; DNA: TGCGCCAGCAGCCAAGACCCCACAGGGGGAGAGACCCAGTACTTC; D: TRBD1; J: TRBJ2-5; V: TRBV4-1; size: -
CDR3: CASSGMDKQETQYF; DNA: TGTGCCAGCAGTGGAATGGACAAGCAAGAGACCCAGTACTTC; D: -; J: TRBJ2-5; V: TRBV2; size: once
CDR3: CASSLDNTDTQYF; DNA: TGCGCCAGCAGCTTGGACAACACAGATACGCAGTATTTT; D: -; J: TRBJ2-3; V: TRBV5-1; size: -
CDR3: CASSQDGGGGNQPQHF; DNA: TGTGCCAGCAGCCAAGACGGAGGGGGCGGCAATCAGCCCCAGCATTTT; D: TRBD1; J: TRBJ1-5; V: TRBV4-2; size: -
CDR3: CASSNGQGGYNEQFF; DNA: TGTGCCAGCAGCAACGGACAGGGGGGCTACAATGAGCAGTTCTTC; D: TRBD1; J: TRBJ2-1; V: TRBV6-6; size: -
CDR3: CASSLGTGGVDTQYF; DNA: TGTGCCAGCAGCTTAGGGACAGGGGGCGTAGATACGCAGTATTTT; D: TRBD1; J: TRBJ2-3; V: TRBV7-9; size: -
CDR3: CASSPAEYNSPLHF; DNA: TGTGCCAGCTCACCGGCAGAATATAATTCACCCCTCCACTTT; D: -; J: TRBJ1-6; V: TRBV18; size: -
CDR3: CASDSGSQETQYF; DNA: TGTGCCAGCGACTCAGGGTCCCAAGAGACCCAGTACTTC; D: -; J: TRBJ2-5; V: TRBV7-9; size: few
CDR3: CSASSESQETQYF; DNA: TGCAGTGCTAGTTCAGAATCCCAAGAGACCCAGTACTTC; D: -; J: TRBJ2-5; V: TRBV20-1; size: -
CDR3: CAIGRGEGNTQYF; DNA: TGTGCCATCGGTCGGGGGGAAGGGAATACGCAGTATTTT; D: TRBD2; J: TRBJ2-3; V: TRBV10-3; size: -
CDR3: CASSLSVRKETQYF; DNA: TGTGCCAGCAGCTTATCGGTTAGAAAAGAGACCCAGTACTTC; D: -; J: TRBJ2-5; V: TRBV11-1; size: -
CDR3: CASSFDGSGYEQYF; DNA: TGTGCCAGCAGTTTTGACGGGAGTGGGTACGAGCAGTACTTC; D: -; J: TRBJ2-7; V: TRBV27; size: -
CDR3: CSVSRADTQYF; DNA: TGCAGCGTTAGCAGGGCAGATACGCAGTATTTT; D: -; J: TRBJ2-3; V: TRBV29-1; size: -
CDR3: CASSVGREVFGNTIYF; DNA: TGTGCCAGCAGCGTAGGCAGGGAGGTCTTTGGAAACACCATATATTTT; D: -; J: TRBJ1-3; V: TRBV9; size: -
CDR3: CASSVAGQGWNTIYF; DNA: TGTGCCAGCAGCGTAGCCGGACAGGGGTGGAACACCATATATTTT; D: TRBD1; J: TRBJ1-3; V: TRBV9; size: -
CDR3: CASSFGSGKDDEQYF; DNA: TGTGCCAGCAGTTTTGGTAGCGGGAAGGACGACGAGCAGTACTTC; D: TRBD2; J: TRBJ2-7; V: TRBV28; size: -
CDR3: CASSSISEQYF; DNA: TGTGCCAGCAGCTCCATTAGCGAGCAGTACTTC; D: -; J: TRBJ2-7; V: TRBV11-2; size: -
CDR3: CASSLDLNSPLEPQHF; DNA: TGTGCCAGCAGCCTAGACTTGAACTCCCCTTTAGAGCCCCAGCATTTT; D: -; J: TRBJ1-5; V: TRBV11-3; size: -
CDR3: CASRERDRGLHF; DNA: TGTGCCAGCAGGGAACGGGACAGGGGGTTGCACTTT; D: TRBD1; J: TRBJ1-6; V: TRBV12-3/TRBV12-4; size: -
CDR3: CASSIGTGSYEQYF; DNA: TGTGCCAGTAGTATCGGGACAGGCTCCTACGAGCAGTACTTC; D: TRBD1; J: TRBJ2-7; V: TRBV19; size: -
CDR3: CASTPDRATYEQYF; DNA: TGTGCCAGCACCCCGGACAGGGCGACCTACGAGCAGTACTTC; D: TRBD1; J: TRBJ2-7; V: TRBV28; size: -
CDR3: CASSRGQADTDTQYF; DNA: TGTGCCAGCAGCCGGGGACAGGCCGACACAGATACGCAGTATTTT; D: TRBD1; J: TRBJ2-3; V: TRBV11-1; size: -
CDR3: CASSILSGYSNQPQHF; DNA: TGTGCCAGTAGTATTTTGTCAGGGTATAGCAATCAGCCCCAGCATTTT; D: -; J: TRBJ1-5; V: TRBV19; size: -
CDR3: CASTAGTAEEKLFF; DNA: TGTGCCAGCACAGCCGGGACAGCCGAGGAAAAACTGTTTTTT; D: TRBD1; J: TRBJ1-4; V: TRBV18; size: -
CDR3: CAISPPEDRGGGYTF; DNA: TGTGCCATCTCACCACCGGAGGACAGGGGAGGTGGCTACACCTTC; D: TRBD1; J: TRBJ1-2; V: TRBV10-3; size: -
CDR3: CAISGDRLAYEQYF; DNA: TGTGCCATCAGTGGGGACAGGCTGGCCTACGAGCAGTACTTC; D: TRBD1; J: TRBJ2-7; V: TRBV10-3; size: -
CDR3: CASSPQAGEDTGELFF; DNA: TGTGCCAGCAGTCCTCAAGCGGGAGAGGACACCGGGGAGCTGTTTTTT; D: TRBD2; J: TRBJ2-2; V: TRBV11-3; size: -
CDR3: CASSKQGGLGAFF; DNA: TGTGCCAGCAGTAAACAGGGAGGGTTAGGAGCTTTCTTT; D: -; J: TRBJ1-1; V: TRBV6-6; size: once
CDR3: CATSSSYNEQFF; DNA: TGTGCCACCTCCTCCTCCTACAATGAGCAGTTCTTC; D: -; J: TRBJ2-1; V: TRBV28; size: -
CDR3: CAWRGTGNTEAFF; DNA: TGTGCCTGGAGGGGCACAGGGAACACTGAAGCTTTCTTT; D: -; J: TRBJ1-1; V: TRBV30; size: once
CDR3: CASSSQGAGELFF; DNA: TGCGCCAGCAGCTCCCAGGGGGCCGGGGAGCTGTTTTTT; D: TRBD1; J: TRBJ2-2; V: TRBV5-1; size: -